This TCR beta chain was sequenced during a study of response to subunit inactivated influenza vaccine. In its sample, this clonotype was seen a few times. The target antigen is unknown. CDR1 is SQVTM, CDR2 ANQGSEA, per germline. V was pared by 4 bases and J by 3 bases, with 11 bases between. The CDR3 consists of 13 residues. Study conclusions and caveats: That few new T cells are recruited by each seasonal influenza vaccination was the authors' suggestion.

Each CDR3 protein is one row after TCRdb ran MiXCR on the RT-PCR reads. The sample holds hundreds of thousands of distinct CDR3 sequences, approximately 12% seen once. The sample consisted of PBMCs from blood, taken on the day of vaccination. V and J are TRBV29-1 and TRBJ2-3; a weak D match, TRBD2 (5 bases). The sequence came from a man aged 50 or older who received an inactivated influenza vaccine. The CDR3 is CSVGAGGTDTQYF. CDR3 in DNA: TGCAGCGTTGGGGCGGGTGGTACAGATACGCAGTATTTT.